The clone carrying this TCR beta chain has just one count. Its specificity is not known. The investigators split CD4+ cells into a CD45RA+ naive subset and a CD45RA-negative memory subset. The data originate from a study of shared clonotypes between healthy human individuals. Study details: Used for every donor were three CD4 naive, three CD4 memory, two CD8 naive and one CD8 memory plate. Study outcomes and limitations: Shared clonotypes across all four donors exceeded non-shared ones in generation probability. Sampling was confined to blood; repertoires within tissues likely differ.

This CDR3 region has 14 residues. The ends were cut back, 0 bases at V and 9 bases at J, with 12 bases in the middle. CDR1 SGHVS and CDR2 FQNEAQ come from the germline V gene. Measured with immunoSEQ multiplex PCR; TCRdb has only the in-frame clones, and not every one. The sample comprises about 1.5 million clones, roughly 96% of which are singletons, and over 1% rests with the top ten. The V and J genes are TRBV7-8 and TRBJ2-1; a weak D match, TRBD2 (7 bases). This sequence originates from a young man in good health. Sequencing was performed on naive CD4+ T cells sorted from blood. The subset is: CD45RA+ positively selected. CDR3 sequence (DNA): TGTGCCAGCAGCTTAGCGGGAGGGGGGGCTGAGCAGTTCTTC. Protein: CASSLAGGGAEQFF.